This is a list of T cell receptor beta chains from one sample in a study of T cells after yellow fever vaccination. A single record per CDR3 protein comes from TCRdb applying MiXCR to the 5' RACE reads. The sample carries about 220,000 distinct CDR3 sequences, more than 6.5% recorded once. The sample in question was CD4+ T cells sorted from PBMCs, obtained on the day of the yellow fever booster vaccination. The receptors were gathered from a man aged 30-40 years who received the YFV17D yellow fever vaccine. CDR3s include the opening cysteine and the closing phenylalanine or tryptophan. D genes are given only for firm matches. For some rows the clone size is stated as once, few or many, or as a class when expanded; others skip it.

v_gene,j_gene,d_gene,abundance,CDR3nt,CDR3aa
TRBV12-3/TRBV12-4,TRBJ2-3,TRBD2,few,TGTGCCAGCAGTAGGGGACTAACCGTAGATACGCAGTATTTT,CASSRGLTVDTQYF
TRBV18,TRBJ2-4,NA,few,TGTGCCAGCTCACTAACACAGGGAGCGGCCATTCAGTACTTC,CASSLTQGAAIQYF
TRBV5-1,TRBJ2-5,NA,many,TGCGCCAGCAGCTTGGAGGGCCAACGGGAGACCCAGTACTTC,CASSLEGQRETQYF
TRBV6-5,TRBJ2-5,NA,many,TGTGCCAGCAGTTACTCGTCCCGCTTCCAAGAGACCCAGTACTTC,CASSYSSRFQETQYF
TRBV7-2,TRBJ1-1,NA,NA,TGTGCCAGCAGCTTAGGGGGACATCTGACTGAAGCTTTCTTT,CASSLGGHLTEAFF
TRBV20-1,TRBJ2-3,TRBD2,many,TGCAGTGCCTTAGCGGGAGCGGGCACAGATACGCAGTATTTT,CSALAGAGTDTQYF
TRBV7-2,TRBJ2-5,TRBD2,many,TGTGCCAGCAGCATGGACACGGGGGGGACCCAGTACTTC,CASSMDTGGTQYF
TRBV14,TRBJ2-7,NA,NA,TGTGCCAGCAGCCCCCGACAGGTGGAGACGGAGCAGTACTTC,CASSPRQVETEQYF
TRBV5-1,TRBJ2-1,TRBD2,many,TGCGCCAGCAGATCAGGGGGACTAGCGAGCTCCTACAATGAGCAGTTCTTC,CASRSGGLASSYNEQFF
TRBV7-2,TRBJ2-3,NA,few,TGTGCCAGCAGCTTCGACAGATCAGATACGCAGTATTTT,CASSFDRSDTQYF
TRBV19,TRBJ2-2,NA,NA,TGTGCCAGTAGTATAGTAACTGGCGGGGAGCTGTTTTTT,CASSIVTGGELFF
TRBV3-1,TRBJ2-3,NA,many,TGTGCCAGCAGCCAAGGAGTTTATACAGATACGCAGTATTTT,CASSQGVYTDTQYF
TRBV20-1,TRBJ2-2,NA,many,TGCAGTGCTAGGCCGGTTGACGGGAACACCGGGGAGCTGTTTTTT,CSARPVDGNTGELFF
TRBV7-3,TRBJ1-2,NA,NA,TGTGCCAGCAGCTTAGCCCCTGACAGTCGGACATATGGCTACACCTTC,CASSLAPDSRTYGYTF
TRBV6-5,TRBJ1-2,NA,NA,TGTGCCAGCAGTTACTCCGGCAGGGACTATGGCTACACCTTC,CASSYSGRDYGYTF
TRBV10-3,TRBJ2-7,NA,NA,TGTGCCATCAGGAACCGGGACGGGGCCTACGAGCAGTACTTC,CAIRNRDGAYEQYF
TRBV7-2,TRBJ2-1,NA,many,TGTGCCAGCAGTTTCACTAGGGCGGAGCAGTTCTTC,CASSFTRAEQFF
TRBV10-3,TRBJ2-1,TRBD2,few,TGTGCCATCAGAGAACTAGCGGGAGCTGGAAACTCCTACAATGAGCAGTTCTTC,CAIRELAGAGNSYNEQFF
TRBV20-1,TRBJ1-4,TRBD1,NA,TGCAGTTCTGAAGGGGGCCGAGAAAAACTGTTTTTT,CSSEGGREKLFF
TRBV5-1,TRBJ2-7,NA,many,TGCGCCAGCAGCCTCTCGGGACAAGGATACTACGAGCAGTACTTC,CASSLSGQGYYEQYF
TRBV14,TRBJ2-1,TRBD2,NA,TGTGCCAGCAGCCGACTAGCGGGCCACAATGAGCAGTTCTTC,CASSRLAGHNEQFF
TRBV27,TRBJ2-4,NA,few,TGTGCCAGCAGTTTACTCCCTTCGTCCTCTTCAGCCAAAAACATTCAGTACTTC,CASSLLPSSSSAKNIQYF
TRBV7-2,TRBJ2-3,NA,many,TGTGCCAGCAGCTTAGTGGGGGGACCCACAGATACGCAGTATTTT,CASSLVGGPTDTQYF
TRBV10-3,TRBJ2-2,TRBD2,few,TGTGCCATCGGTGCAGGTAGGGATAGAGGAGCGGGAAAAAACACCGGGGAGCTGTTTTTT,CAIGAGRDRGAGKNTGELFF
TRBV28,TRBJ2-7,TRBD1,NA,TGTGCCTCAAAAGACGGACAGGGGCAGACGGAGCAGTACTTC,CASKDGQGQTEQYF
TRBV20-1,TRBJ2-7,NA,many,TGCAGTGCCGTCCGGACAGTGGGCGAGCAGTACTTC,CSAVRTVGEQYF
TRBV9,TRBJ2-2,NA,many,TGTGCCAGCAGCGTATCCGTAGCGGTCGGGGAGCTGTTTTTT,CASSVSVAVGELFF
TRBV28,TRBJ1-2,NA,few,TGTGCCAGCAGCTCCCGACAAGGCCGCTTCTATGGCTACACCTTC,CASSSRQGRFYGYTF
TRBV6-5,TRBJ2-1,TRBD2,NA,TGTGCCAGCAGTTACCCGGGACTAGCGCCTACTCAAAGCTACAATGAGCAGTTCTTC,CASSYPGLAPTQSYNEQFF
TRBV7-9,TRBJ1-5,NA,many,TGTGCCAGCAGCTTCGGGGGAAATCAGCCCCAGCATTTT,CASSFGGNQPQHF
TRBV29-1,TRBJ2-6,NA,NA,TGCAGCGTTTTTTCGGGGATCTCTGGGGCCAACGTCCTGACTTTC,CSVFSGISGANVLTF
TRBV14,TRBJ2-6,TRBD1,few,TGTGCCAGCAGCCAATTTACCGGGACAGGGCGGCTCTCTGGGGCCAACGTCCTGACTTTC,CASSQFTGTGRLSGANVLTF
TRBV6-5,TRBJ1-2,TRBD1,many,TGTGCCAGCAGTACCGGGACAGGGGGCTCTCAGGGCTACACCTTC,CASSTGTGGSQGYTF
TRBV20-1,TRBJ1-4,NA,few,TGCAGTGCTTTTCCCCCGGTCCGAACTAATGAAAAACTGTTTTTT,CSAFPPVRTNEKLFF
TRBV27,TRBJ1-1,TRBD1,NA,TGTGCCAGCAGTGTCCGGGACAGAATGTACACTGAAGCTTTCTTT,CASSVRDRMYTEAFF
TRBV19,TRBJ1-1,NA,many,TGTGCCAGTAGTATAGATCTGGACAAGCCCTGGGAAGCTTTCTTT,CASSIDLDKPWEAFF
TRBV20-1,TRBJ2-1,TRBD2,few,TGCAGTGCTAGAGGACTAGCGGGAACCAATGAGCAGTTCTTC,CSARGLAGTNEQFF
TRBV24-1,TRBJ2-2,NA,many,TGTGCCACCAGTGAATGGTCGACCGGGGAGCTGTTTTTT,CATSEWSTGELFF
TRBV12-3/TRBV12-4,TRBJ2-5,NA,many,TGTGCCAGCCAGGGGGGGGTAAGGGTGGGAGGCCCTACCCAGTACTTC,CASQGGVRVGGPTQYF
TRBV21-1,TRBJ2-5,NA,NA,TGTGCCAGCAGCAAAGGAGGGCGGGTCGGCCGGGAGACCCAGTACTTC,CASSKGGRVGRETQYF
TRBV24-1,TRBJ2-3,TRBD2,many,TGTGCCACCGGGACTACCACAGATACGCAGTATTTT,CATGTTTDTQYF
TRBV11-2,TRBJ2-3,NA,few,TGTGCCAGCAGCTCAATTCCGATTAGCACAGATACGCAGTATTTT,CASSSIPISTDTQYF